In its sample, the clone carrying this TCR beta chain was seen a few times. The antigen is undetermined. These data belong to a study of memory CD4+ T cells and cytomegalovirus serostatus. The wider study: This sample comes from healthy Belgian adults, several CMV seropositive, under 25 seronegative.

The length of the CDR3 is 14 residues. CDR1 and CDR2 (germline): SQVTM, ANQGSEA. The V and J ends lost 6 bases and 2 bases respectively, with 17 bases between them. Findings and caveats of the study: Each of 67 CMV-associated TCRbeta sequences occurred in one to five individuals.

The sort gate was single viable CD3+CD4+CD8-CD45RO+ cells for memory CD4+ T cells. Serostatus was set by detecting CMV pp150, pp28, p38, p52 IgG. CD4+ T cells were isolated by positive magnetic selection. TCRdb keeps only in-frame clones here, not all; method: immunoSEQ multiplex PCR. The sample includes some 35,000 clones, about 80% seen only once; the top ten take less than 5.5%. This sequence originates from an adult in good health and CMV-seropositive. This chain joins TRBV29-1 and TRBJ2-7; the D gene is possibly TRBD1 (6 bases). Sequencing was done on a sample of memory CD4+ T cells from blood. The CDR3 nucleotides read TGCAGCGTAGGGACCACCCGGGACACCTACGAGCAGTACTTC. It codes for CSVGTTRDTYEQYF.